This T cell receptor beta chain was captured in a study of cytomegalovirus exposure and HLA in healthy donors. Points from the study as a whole: No immune exposure information besides CMV serostatus was available. For most TCR beta V segments, an earlier analysis put the productive rate at about 87% or about 30% of the time. The study assumed roughly uniform donor sequencing depth for presence/absence analyses.

60 Vbeta and 13 Jbeta primers were used in PCR. The table came from immunoSEQ multiplex PCR; TCRdb's copy has only in-frame clones and leaves some out. This table has about 60,000 clones, approximately 76% appearing once. Germline V gives CDR1 SGHNT, CDR2 YYREEE (reference sequence). V was cut by 2 bases and J by 1 base, with 9 bases left in between. The CDR3 runs to 15 residues. Remarks on this clone: As yet, its antigen is unknown.

Specimen: PBMCs. The V gene is TRBV5-4, the J gene TRBJ2-2, with D maybe TRBD1 (5 bases). This sequence originates from a man in his fifties in good health and CMV-seronegative. The CDR3 reads CASSFGAGNTGELFF. CDR3 in DNA: TGTGCCAGCAGCTTTGGGGCAGGGAACACCGGGGAGCTGTTTTTT.